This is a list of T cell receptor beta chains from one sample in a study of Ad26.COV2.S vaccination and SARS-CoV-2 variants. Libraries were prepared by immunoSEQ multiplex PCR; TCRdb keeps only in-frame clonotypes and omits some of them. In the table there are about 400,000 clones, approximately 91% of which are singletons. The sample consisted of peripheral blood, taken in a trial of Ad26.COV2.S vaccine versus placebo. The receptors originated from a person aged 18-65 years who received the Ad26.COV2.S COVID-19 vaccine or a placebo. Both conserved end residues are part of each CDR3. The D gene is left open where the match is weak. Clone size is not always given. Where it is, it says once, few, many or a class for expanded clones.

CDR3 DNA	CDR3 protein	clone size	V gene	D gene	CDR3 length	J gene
TGTGCCAGCAGCCCGGGGGGACTAACTGGAGAGCAGTACTTC	CASSPGGLTGEQYF	.	TRBV28	TRBD2	14	TRBJ2-7
TGCGCCAGCAGCTTGGCTTCAGGGGCCCCCTACGAGCAGTACTTC	CASSLASGAPYEQYF	.	TRBV5-1	.	15	TRBJ2-7
TGCGCCAGCAGCCAAGGCGCAGCGGGAGGGCGAATCCCCTACGAGCAGTACTTC	CASSQGAAGGRIPYEQYF	.	TRBV4-1	TRBD2	18	TRBJ2-7
TGTGCCTGGAGTGAGCATAATGAAAAACTGTTTTTT	CAWSEHNEKLFF	.	TRBV30	.	12	TRBJ1-4
TGCGCCAGCAGCCAAATGGCGTTAGCGACATACGAGCAGTACTTC	CASSQMALATYEQYF	.	TRBV4-1	.	15	TRBJ2-7
TGTGCCAGCAGCTCTCGGGGGACTCTCCCGACCGGGGAGCTGTTTTTT	CASSSRGTLPTGELFF	.	TRBV7-2	.	16	TRBJ2-2
TGTGCCAGCAGCGTGGGGGACAGGGGTAGCTATGGCTACACCTTC	CASSVGDRGSYGYTF	once	TRBV5-6	TRBD1	15	TRBJ1-2
TGTGCCAGCAGTCCCTGGACAGGGGGCGATGCTTTCTTT	CASSPWTGGDAFF	once	TRBV12-3/TRBV12-4	TRBD1	13	TRBJ1-1
TGCGCCAGCAGCCTTGGACTAGCGGGCGAGCAGTACTTC	CASSLGLAGEQYF	.	TRBV5-1	TRBD2	13	TRBJ2-7
TGTGCCAGCCACCGGACTAGCGGGAGAGGCACAGATACGCAGTATTTT	CASHRTSGRGTDTQYF	once	TRBV2	TRBD2	16	TRBJ2-3
TGTGCCAGCTCACCAGAGGGGCGAGGGGCCAACGTCCTGACTTTC	CASSPEGRGANVLTF	.	TRBV18	.	15	TRBJ2-6
TGTGCCAGCAGCCCCCAGCGACAACGAAATGAGCAGTTCTTC	CASSPQRQRNEQFF	few	TRBV7-9	.	14	TRBJ2-1
TGCGCCAGCAGCTTGGAAGCTAGCGTGGGAGAGACCCAGTACTTC	CASSLEASVGETQYF	.	TRBV5-1	.	15	TRBJ2-5
TGCGCCAGCAGCCTCGGGACCACAGGTGGAGATACGCAGTATTTT	CASSLGTTGGDTQYF	.	TRBV4-1	.	15	TRBJ2-3
TGTGCCAGCAGCGGGGGACTAGCGGGAGACGGACTTCCCGGCTACAATGAGCAGTTCTTC	CASSGGLAGDGLPGYNEQFF	.	TRBV9	TRBD2	20	TRBJ2-1
TGTGCCAGCAGTTTCCTGACAGGCTCCGATGGCTACACCTTC	CASSFLTGSDGYTF	.	TRBV6-6	.	14	TRBJ1-2
TGTGCCAGCAGTGTCAAGGGGAATAATTCACCCCTCCACTTT	CASSVKGNNSPLHF	.	TRBV6-4	.	14	TRBJ1-6
TGTGCCAGCAGCCACCCCTCGAGGGAGGCCCAGCATTTT	CASSHPSREAQHF	.	TRBV28	.	13	TRBJ1-5
TGCAGCGTAGCGGACGGCCCCAATCAGCCCCAGCATTTT	CSVADGPNQPQHF	.	TRBV29-1	.	13	TRBJ1-5
TGTGCCAGCAGTGAGCACAGGAATTCACCCCTCCACTTT	CASSEHRNSPLHF	.	TRBV6-1	.	13	TRBJ1-6
TGCGCCAGCAGCCCTACAAGGAATCAGCCCCAGCATTTT	CASSPTRNQPQHF	.	TRBV4-3	.	13	TRBJ1-5
TGTGCCAGCAGTTTCGGACAGGGTCTCCAGCCCCAGCATTTT	CASSFGQGLQPQHF	.	TRBV28	TRBD1	14	TRBJ1-5
TGTGCCAGCAGCCGGACCCGGGATGACACAGATACGCAGTATTTT	CASSRTRDDTDTQYF	.	TRBV7-2	.	15	TRBJ2-3
TGTGCCTGGAGTGTACTTCTAGGGAGCGAGGGAAACACCATATATTTT	CAWSVLLGSEGNTIYF	.	TRBV30	.	16	TRBJ1-3
TGTGCCAGCAGTCCCCACTCGGAGGATCAAGCTTTCTTT	CASSPHSEDQAFF	.	TRBV12-3/TRBV12-4	.	13	TRBJ1-1
TGTGCCAGCAGTTACACCCGGGACAGGGGTAGCACAGATACGCAGTATTTT	CASSYTRDRGSTDTQYF	.	TRBV6-2/TRBV6-3	TRBD1	17	TRBJ2-3
TGTGCCAGCAGCTTTGCGGGCTTGGGTGAGCAGTTCTTC	CASSFAGLGEQFF	once	TRBV7-2	.	13	TRBJ2-1
TGTGCCATCAGTGAGTGGCGGGGGAACACTGAAGCTTTCTTT	CAISEWRGNTEAFF	.	TRBV10-3	.	14	TRBJ1-1